The source of this T cell receptor (beta chain) is a study of blood T cell repertoires in COVID-19 (dated by TCRdb to 2020 to 2022). Some background on the complete study: Samples covering the acute and convalescent phases of COVID-19 were provided by collaborators in the United States, Italy and Spain. The prospective study material was composed of cDNA or gDNA derived from T cells, B-cell-depleted T cells, or PBMCs. Deeply sampled blood TCRbeta repertoires from subjects exposed to, actively infected with, or recovered from COVID-19 were included in the dataset. The repertoires were released in a freely available public database intended as a resource for research on the immune response to SARS-CoV-2. The samples were drawn from the first 160 participants of the ongoing ImmuneRACE study and from under 1,500 subjects provided by 6 global collaborators. Nearly every sample came with metadata listing a de-identified subject ID, COVID-19 status, age in years and sex. Where HLA class I and class II types were available, the types were taken from metadata supplied by the sample provider, not from assay-based typing.

The collaborating institutions used their own protocols to collect whole blood in K2EDTA tubes. For TCRbeta analysis, collaborator samples were shipped as frozen whole blood, as isolated PBMCs, or as DNA extracted from either sample type. Details on this clone: Its specific antigen is unknown. Base qualities are not recorded, but no much larger clone differs from it by a single base.

The immunoSEQ Assay, a bias-controlled multiplex PCR, was used to amplify TCRbeta CDR3 regions from genomic DNA. The paper's processing steps were these. The number of nucleated cells in each sample was estimated by amplification of reference gene primers within the assay. To quantify the absolute abundance of each unique TCRbeta CDR3 rearrangement, sequence reads were collapsed and filtered. For each sample, productive Simpson clonality was calculated as the square root of Simpson's diversity index across productive rearrangements. The table was pulled from immuneACCESS by TCRdb, which kept in-frame rearrangements only. Such tables lose some clones; where checked, under half of the loss comes from unresolved V genes, and the rest has no known cause. V and J calls and clone size are those listed in that table; D and trimming were worked out from the DNA. Across this sample there are about 69,000 clones, with 86% seen only once. The ten largest clonotypes hold roughly 2% of the sample.

Relative to germline, V is 2 bases shorter and J is 8 bases shorter, with 12 bases between their ends. CDR3 length: 13 amino acids, cysteine to phenylalanine. Kept here is only the CDR3 DNA, which spans 39 bases and is read in frame from base 1. The germline V gene (reference sequence) sets CDR1 to MNHNY and CDR2 to SVGAGI. Study-level results and caveats: The quantity of clinical and demographic metadata differed by source and by participant and was supplied without curation.

The sequencing sample was made of peripheral blood. This TCR came from a man aged 30-40 years with acute or convalescent COVID-19. The sequence links TRBV6-6 to TRBJ1-1, with a tentative D gene TRBD1 over 5 matching bases. The nucleotides are TGTGCCAGCAGTTACGGAGGGACGGGAGAAGCTTTCTTT. It translates as CASSYGGTGEAFF.